The clone carrying this TCR beta chain was seen only once. The antigen is not known. This sample is drawn from a study of cytomegalovirus exposure and HLA in healthy donors. Regarding the study as a whole: CMV antigen specificity was confirmed in vitro for a few CMV-associated chains. Across donors, most TCRs were seen rarely, yet some public ones were widespread. Most CMV-associated TCR beta chains appeared HLA-restricted in a later analysis.

The PCR used 60 Vbeta and 13 Jbeta primers. The data were produced by immunoSEQ multiplex PCR, yet TCRdb's version contains in-frame clones alone and is incomplete. The sample holds over 100,000 clones, 60% to 80% seen once. This CDR3 contains 17 residues. J was trimmed by 0 bases and V by 3 bases; bases with no gene match: 8. The germline CDR1 and CDR2 sequences are KGHSH and LQKENI. Each donor was nominally healthy when sampled (though unrecorded immune exposures were likely). This TCR was sampled from a male donor in good health and CMV-seronegative. The chain has TRBV18 and TRBJ2-1; 7 nucleotides agree with TRBD1. The sample taken for sequencing was PBMCs. CDR3 sequence reads: CASSPYTGASSYNEQFF. As DNA, the CDR3 is TGTGCCAGCTCACCCTACACAGGGGCGAGCTCCTACAATGAGCAGTTCTTC.